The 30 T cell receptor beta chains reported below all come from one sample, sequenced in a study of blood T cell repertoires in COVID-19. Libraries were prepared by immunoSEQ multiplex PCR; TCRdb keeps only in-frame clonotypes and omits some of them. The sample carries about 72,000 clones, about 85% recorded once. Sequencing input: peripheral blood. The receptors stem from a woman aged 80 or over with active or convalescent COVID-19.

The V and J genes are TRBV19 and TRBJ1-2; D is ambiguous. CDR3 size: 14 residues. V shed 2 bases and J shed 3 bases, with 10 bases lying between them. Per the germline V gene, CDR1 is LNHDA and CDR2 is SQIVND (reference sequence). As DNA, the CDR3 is TGTGCCAGTAGTATAATAACGGGGTACTATGGCTACACCTTC. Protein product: CASSIITGYYGYTF.

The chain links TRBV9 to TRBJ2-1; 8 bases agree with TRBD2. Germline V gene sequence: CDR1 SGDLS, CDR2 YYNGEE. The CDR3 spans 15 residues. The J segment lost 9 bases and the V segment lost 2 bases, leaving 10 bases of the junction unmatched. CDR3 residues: CASSVGAGGVPEQFF. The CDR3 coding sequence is TGTGCCAGCAGCGTTGGCGCGGGGGGAGTCCCTGAGCAGTTCTTC. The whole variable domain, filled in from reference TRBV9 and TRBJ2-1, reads DSGVTQTPKHLITATGQRVTLRCSPRSGDLSVYWYQQSLDQGLQFLIQYYNGEERAKGNILERFSAQQFPDLHSELNLSSLELGDSALYFCASSVGAGGVPEQFFGPGTRLTVL.

The CDR3 here is CASSVVPGQGAEAFF. CDR3 in DNA: TGTGCCAGCAGCGTCGTCCCGGGACAGGGAGCCGAAGCTTTCTTT. The J gene is TRBJ1-1, the V gene TRBV9, with 9 positions matching TRBD1. This CDR3 contains 15 residues. Per germline, CDR1 SGDLS and CDR2 YYNGEE. J was trimmed by 8 bases and V by 2 bases; bases with no gene match: 10.

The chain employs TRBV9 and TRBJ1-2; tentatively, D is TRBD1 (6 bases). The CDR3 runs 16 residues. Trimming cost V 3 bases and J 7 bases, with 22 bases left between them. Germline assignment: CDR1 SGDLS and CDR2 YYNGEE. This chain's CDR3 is CASSAPEDSQIRGYTF. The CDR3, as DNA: TGTGCCAGCAGCGCCCCGGAGGACAGCCAGATACGTGGCTACACCTTC.

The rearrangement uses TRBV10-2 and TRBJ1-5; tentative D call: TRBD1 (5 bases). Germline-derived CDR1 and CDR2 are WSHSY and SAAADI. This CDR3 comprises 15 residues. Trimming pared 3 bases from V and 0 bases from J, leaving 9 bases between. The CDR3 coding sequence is TGCGCCAGCAGTGACACAGGTAATAGCAATCAGCCCCAGCATTTT. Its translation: CASSDTGNSNQPQHF.

The CDR3 is CASSKTGKGNYGYTF. CDR3 nucleotides: TGTGCCAGTAGTAAGACAGGGAAAGGAAACTATGGCTACACCTTC. The chain couples TRBV19 to TRBJ1-2; TRBD1 agrees at 7 bases. Trimming took 4 bases from V and 2 from J; bases not matched to a gene: 7. Germline CDR1 and CDR2: LNHDA and SQIVND (reference sequence). The CDR3 sequence is 15 residues long.

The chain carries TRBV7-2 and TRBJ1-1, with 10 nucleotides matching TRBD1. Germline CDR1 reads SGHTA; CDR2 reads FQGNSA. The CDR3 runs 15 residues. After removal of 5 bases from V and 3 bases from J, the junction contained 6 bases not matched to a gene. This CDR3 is CASSPGQGLDTEAFF. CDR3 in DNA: TGTGCCAGCAGCCCGGGACAGGGGTTAGACACTGAAGCTTTCTTT.

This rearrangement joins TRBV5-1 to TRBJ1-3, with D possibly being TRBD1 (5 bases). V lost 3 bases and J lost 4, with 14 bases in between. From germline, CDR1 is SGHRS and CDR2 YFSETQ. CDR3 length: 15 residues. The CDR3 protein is CASSSGDARGNTIYF. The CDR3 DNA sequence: TGCGCCAGCAGCTCGGGGGACGCTAGAGGAAACACCATATATTTT.

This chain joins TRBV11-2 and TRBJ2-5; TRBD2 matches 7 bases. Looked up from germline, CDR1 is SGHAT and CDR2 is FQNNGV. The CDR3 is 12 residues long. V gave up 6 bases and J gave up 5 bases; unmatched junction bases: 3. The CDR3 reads CASRDGGETQYF. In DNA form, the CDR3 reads TGTGCCAGCAGAGACGGGGGGGAGACCCAGTACTTC. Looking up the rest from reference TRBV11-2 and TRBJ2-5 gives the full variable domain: EAGVAQSPRYKIIEKRQSVAFWCNPISGHATLYWYQQILGQGPKLLIQFQNNGVVDDSQLPKDRFSAERLKGVDSTLKIQPAKLEDSAVYLCASRDGGETQYFGPGTRLLVL.

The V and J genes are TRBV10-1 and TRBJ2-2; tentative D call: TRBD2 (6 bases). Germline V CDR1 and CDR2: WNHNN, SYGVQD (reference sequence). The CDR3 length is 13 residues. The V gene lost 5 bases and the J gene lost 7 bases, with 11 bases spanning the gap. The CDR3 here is CASSRGISGELFF. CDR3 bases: TGCGCCAGCAGTCGGGGGATCAGCGGGGAGCTGTTTTTT.

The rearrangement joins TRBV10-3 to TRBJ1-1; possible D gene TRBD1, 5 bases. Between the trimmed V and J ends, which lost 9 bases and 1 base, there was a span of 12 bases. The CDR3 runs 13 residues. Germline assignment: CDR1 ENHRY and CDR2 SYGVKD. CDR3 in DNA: TGTGCCATGCAACCCAGGGAGAACACTGAAGCTTTCTTT. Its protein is CAMQPRENTEAFF.

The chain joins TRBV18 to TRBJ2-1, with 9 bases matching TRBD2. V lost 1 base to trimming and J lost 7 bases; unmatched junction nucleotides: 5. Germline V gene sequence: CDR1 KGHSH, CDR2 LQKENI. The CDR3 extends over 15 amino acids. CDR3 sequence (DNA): TGTGCCAGCTCACCACTGCGGGGGGGCGTGAATGAGCAGTTCTTC. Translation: CASSPLRGGVNEQFF.

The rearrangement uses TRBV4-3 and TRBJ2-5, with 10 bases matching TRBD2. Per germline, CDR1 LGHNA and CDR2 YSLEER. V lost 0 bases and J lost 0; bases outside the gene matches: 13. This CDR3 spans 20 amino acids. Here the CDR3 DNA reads TGCGCCAGCAGCCAAGATTTGCCTGGGCTAGCGGGGGAGTACCAAGAGACCCAGTACTTC. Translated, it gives CASSQDLPGLAGEYQETQYF.

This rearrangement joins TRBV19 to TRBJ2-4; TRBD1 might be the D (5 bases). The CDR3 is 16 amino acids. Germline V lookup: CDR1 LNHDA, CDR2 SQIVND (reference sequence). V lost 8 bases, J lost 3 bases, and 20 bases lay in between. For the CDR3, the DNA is TGTGCCAGTGGGTTCAGGGAAGTAACCGTCAAAAACATTCAGTACTTC. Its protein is CASGFREVTVKNIQYF.

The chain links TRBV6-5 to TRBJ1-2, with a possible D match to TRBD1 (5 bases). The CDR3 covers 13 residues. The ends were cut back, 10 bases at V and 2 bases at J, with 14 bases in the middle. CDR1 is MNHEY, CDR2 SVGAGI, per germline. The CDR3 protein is CATVQSGNYGYTF. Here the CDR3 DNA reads TGTGCCACTGTACAATCAGGGAACTATGGCTACACCTTC.

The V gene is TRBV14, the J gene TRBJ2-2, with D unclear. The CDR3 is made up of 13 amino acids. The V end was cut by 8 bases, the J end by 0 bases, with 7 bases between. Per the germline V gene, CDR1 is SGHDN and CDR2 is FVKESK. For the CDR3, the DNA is TGTGCCAGCGAACCGGCGAACACCGGGGAGCTGTTTTTT. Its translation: CASEPANTGELFF.

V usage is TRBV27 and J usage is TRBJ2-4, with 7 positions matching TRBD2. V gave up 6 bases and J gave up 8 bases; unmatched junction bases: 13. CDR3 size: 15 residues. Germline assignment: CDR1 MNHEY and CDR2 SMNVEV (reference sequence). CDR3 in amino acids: CASSPPGSGEDIQYF. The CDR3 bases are TGTGCCAGCAGCCCCCCCGGGAGCGGGGAGGACATTCAGTACTTC.

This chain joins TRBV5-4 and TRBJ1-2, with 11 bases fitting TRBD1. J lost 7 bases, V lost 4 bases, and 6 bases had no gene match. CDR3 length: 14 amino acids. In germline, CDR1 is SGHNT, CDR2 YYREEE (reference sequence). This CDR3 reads CASSPGQGASGYTF. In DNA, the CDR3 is TGTGCCAGCAGCCCCGGACAGGGGGCAAGTGGCTACACCTTC.

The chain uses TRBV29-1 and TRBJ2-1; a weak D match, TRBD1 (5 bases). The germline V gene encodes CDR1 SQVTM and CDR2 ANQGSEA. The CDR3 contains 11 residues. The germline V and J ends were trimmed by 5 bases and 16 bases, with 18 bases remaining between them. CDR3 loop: CSVLDRGRSFF. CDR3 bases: TGCAGCGTTCTGGATAGGGGCAGGAGCTTCTTC.

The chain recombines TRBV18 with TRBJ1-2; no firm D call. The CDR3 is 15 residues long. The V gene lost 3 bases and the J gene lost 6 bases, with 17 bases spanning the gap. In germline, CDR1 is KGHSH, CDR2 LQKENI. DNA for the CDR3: TGTGCCAGCTCACCGAGCTCGGGGAAGTCGGATGGCTACACCTTC. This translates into CASSPSSGKSDGYTF.

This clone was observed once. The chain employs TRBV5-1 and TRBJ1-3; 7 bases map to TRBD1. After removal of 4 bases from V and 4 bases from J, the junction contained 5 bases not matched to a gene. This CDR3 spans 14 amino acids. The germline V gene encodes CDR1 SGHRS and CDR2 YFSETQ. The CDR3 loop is CASSVGTAGNTIYF. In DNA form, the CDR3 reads TGCGCCAGCAGCGTCGGGACAGCCGGAAACACCATATATTTT.

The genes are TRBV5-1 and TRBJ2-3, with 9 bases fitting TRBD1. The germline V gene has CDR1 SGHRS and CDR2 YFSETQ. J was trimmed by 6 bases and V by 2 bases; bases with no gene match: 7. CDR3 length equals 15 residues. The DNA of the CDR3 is TGCGCCAGCAGCTTCTCGGGACAGGGTAGGGATACGCAGTATTTT. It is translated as CASSFSGQGRDTQYF.

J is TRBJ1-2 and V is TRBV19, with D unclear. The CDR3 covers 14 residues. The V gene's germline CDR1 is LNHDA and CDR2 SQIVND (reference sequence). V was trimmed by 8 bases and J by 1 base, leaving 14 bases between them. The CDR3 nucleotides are TGTGCCAGTGCCCCAACAGCGGGTAACTATGGCTACACCTTC. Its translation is CASAPTAGNYGYTF.

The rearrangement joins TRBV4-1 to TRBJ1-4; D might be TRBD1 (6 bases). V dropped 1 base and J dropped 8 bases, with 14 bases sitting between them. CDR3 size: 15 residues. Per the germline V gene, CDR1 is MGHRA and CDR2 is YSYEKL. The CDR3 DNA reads TGCGCCAGCAGCCAAGTCACAGGGACGCGCGAAAAACTGTTTTTT. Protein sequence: CASSQVTGTREKLFF.

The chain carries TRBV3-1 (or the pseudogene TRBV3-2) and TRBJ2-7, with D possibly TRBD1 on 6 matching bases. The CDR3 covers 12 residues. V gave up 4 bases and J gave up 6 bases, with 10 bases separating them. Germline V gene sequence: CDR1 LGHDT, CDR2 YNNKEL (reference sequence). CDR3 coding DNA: TGTGCCAGCAGCCTCTCAGGGGTCGAGCAGTACTTC. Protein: CASSLSGVEQYF.

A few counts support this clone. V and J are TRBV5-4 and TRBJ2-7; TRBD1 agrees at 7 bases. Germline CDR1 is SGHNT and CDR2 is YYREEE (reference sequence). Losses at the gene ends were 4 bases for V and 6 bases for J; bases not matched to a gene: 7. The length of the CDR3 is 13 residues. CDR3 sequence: CASSLSTGREQYF. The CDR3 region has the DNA TGTGCCAGCAGCCTATCGACAGGGCGCGAGCAGTACTTC.

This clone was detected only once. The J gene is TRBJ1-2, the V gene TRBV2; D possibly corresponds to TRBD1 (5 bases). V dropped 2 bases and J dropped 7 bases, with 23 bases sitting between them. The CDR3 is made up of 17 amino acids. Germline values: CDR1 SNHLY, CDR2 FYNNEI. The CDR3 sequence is CASSETDVTVIPSGYTF. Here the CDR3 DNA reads TGTGCCAGCAGTGAAACAGACGTGACAGTGATCCCCTCTGGCTACACCTTC.

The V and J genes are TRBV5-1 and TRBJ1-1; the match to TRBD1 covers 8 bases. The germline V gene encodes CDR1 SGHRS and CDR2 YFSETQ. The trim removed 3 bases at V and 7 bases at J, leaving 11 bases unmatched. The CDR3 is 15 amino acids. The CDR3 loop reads CASSYLPGQVNEAFF. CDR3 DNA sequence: TGCGCCAGCAGCTACCTCCCGGGACAGGTAAATGAAGCTTTCTTT. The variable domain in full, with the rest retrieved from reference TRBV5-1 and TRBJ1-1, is KAGVTQTPRYLIKTRGQQVTLSCSPISGHRSVSWYQQTPGQGLQFLFEYFSETQRNKGNFPGRFSGRQFSNSRSEMNVSTLELGDSALYLCASSYLPGQVNEAFFGQGTRLTVV.

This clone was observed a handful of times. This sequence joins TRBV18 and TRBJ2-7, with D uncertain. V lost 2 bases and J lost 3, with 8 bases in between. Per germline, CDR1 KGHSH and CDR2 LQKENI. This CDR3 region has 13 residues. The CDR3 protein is CASSPGRNYEQYF. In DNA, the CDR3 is TGTGCCAGCTCACCAGGCAGGAACTACGAGCAGTACTTC. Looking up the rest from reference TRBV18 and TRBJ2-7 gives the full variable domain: NAGVMQNPRHLVRRRGQEARLRCSPMKGHSHVYWYRQLPEEGLKFMVYLQKENIIDESGMPKERFSAEFPKEGPSILRIQQVVRGDSAAYFCASSPGRNYEQYFGPGTRLTVT.

The CDR3 reads CASRLRRFGEKLFF. CDR3 DNA sequence: TGTGCCAGCAGATTACGGAGGTTCGGAGAAAAACTGTTTTTT. The rearrangement uses TRBV5-8 and TRBJ1-4; D is ambiguous. Trimming removed 5 bases from V and 8 bases from J, with 16 bases in between. Germline CDR1 and CDR2: SGHTS and YDEGEE. CDR3 length: 14 residues.